This T cell receptor beta chain comes out of a study of cytomegalovirus exposure and HLA in healthy donors. Study overall: HLA-typed donors were the source of roughly 85 million unique TCRs held in an early data release.

PCR was performed using 60 Vbeta and 13 Jbeta primers. Assay: immunoSEQ multiplex PCR; the TCRdb copy retains only in-frame clones and omits some. The table shows under 200,000 clones, with roughly 79% occurring only once. Turning to this clone: What it binds is unknown.

The CDR3 runs to 15 residues. Germline assignment: CDR1 SGDLS and CDR2 YYNGEE. V lost 0 bases, J lost 8 bases, and 17 bases lay in between. Broader study findings: Cytomegalovirus association was listed for around 180 TCR beta chains.

The source is a woman aged 45-59 years in good health and CMV-seropositive. The sequencing sample was made of PBMCs. This chain joins TRBV9 and TRBJ1-2, with D unclear. CDR3 DNA sequence: TGTGCCAGCAGCGTAGGGGCGACCCCCGGCCTGGGCTACACCTTC. Its translation is CASSVGATPGLGYTF.